This T cell receptor (beta chain) was identified during a study of cytomegalovirus exposure and HLA in healthy donors. Libraries were prepared by immunoSEQ multiplex PCR; TCRdb keeps only in-frame clonotypes and omits some of them. The sample has about 280,000 clones, roughly 90% seen once. Findings and limits, study-wide: In vitro assays verified that three CMV-associated chains recognized CMV antigens specifically.

Concerning this clone itself: Its target is not known.

CDR1 is MDHEN and CDR2 is SYDVKM in the germline V gene. The length of the CDR3 is 15 residues. V lost 8 bases and J lost 2; bases outside the gene matches: 8. This receptor was obtained from a woman under 30 in good health and CMV-seronegative. V gene TRBV28 combines with J gene TRBJ2-3, with TRBD2 matching 9 bases. Sequenced: PBMCs. The CDR3 DNA reads TGTGCCAGCCTCATAGCGGGAGAAGCCACAGATACGCAGTATTTT. This sequence encodes CASLIAGEATDTQYF.